Listed here are 20 T cell receptor beta chains from one sample, sequenced in a study of shared clonotypes between healthy human individuals (dated by TCRdb to about 2020). The method was the immunoSEQ multiplex PCR assay. In its TCRdb copy, this immuneACCESS table keeps in-frame sequences only and misses some clones. Where compared with another copy, unresolved V genes explain less than half of these, and the others have no known cause. The sample data list about 1 million clones, and about 70% of these were observed just once. The top ten clonotypes cover about 1.5% of the sample. Sequencing input: memory CD4+ T cells sorted from blood. The cell subset or site label, as the study defines it: CD45RA-negative fraction. These receptors were taken from a man aged 18 to 30 in good health.

V is TRBV5-4 and J is TRBJ2-6; D might be TRBD1 or TRBD2, each matching 5 bases. The germline CDR1 and CDR2 sequences are SGHNT and YYREEE (reference sequence). This CDR3 comprises 16 residues. V was cut by 4 bases and J by 0 bases, with 11 bases left in between. The CDR3 here is CASSPGASSGANVLTF. In DNA, the CDR3 is TGTGCCAGCAGCCCCGGGGCGAGCTCTGGGGCCAACGTCCTGACTTTC.

The rearrangement uses TRBV30 and TRBJ2-2; 8 bases map to TRBD1. V dropped 1 base and J dropped 7; count of bases not matched to a gene: 8. Germline CDR1 is GTSNPN and CDR2 is SVGIG (reference sequence). This CDR3 contains 15 residues. The CDR3 DNA sequence: TGTGCCTGGAGTGGCGCAGGGGGCGCAGTCGGGGAGCTGTTTTTT. Protein product: CAWSGAGGAVGELFF. Combining the CDR3 with reference TRBV30 and TRBJ2-2 gives the whole variable domain SQTIHQWPATLVQPVGSPLSLECTVEGTSNPNLYWYRQAAGRGLQLLFYSVGIGQISSEVPQNLSASRPQDRQFILSSKKLLLSDSGFYLCAWSGAGGAVGELFFGEGSRLTVL.

The DNA for the CDR3 is TGTGCCAGCAGCTTGACAGGGGGGGATTCACCCCTCCACTTT. Protein sequence: CASSLTGGDSPLHF. The V and J genes are TRBV5-4 and TRBJ1-6, with 8 bases fitting TRBD1. V gave up 1 base and J gave up 8 bases; unmatched junction bases: 2. This CDR3 is built from 14 residues. Germline values: CDR1 SGHNT, CDR2 YYREEE (reference sequence). Filled out from reference TRBV5-4 and TRBJ1-6, the complete variable domain reads ETGVTQSPTHLIKTRGQQVTLRCSSQSGHNTVSWYQQALGQGPQFIFQYYREEENGRGNFPPRFSGLQFPNYSSELNVNALELDDSALYLCASSLTGGDSPLHFGNGTRLTVT.

This clone was observed at least ten times. The genes are TRBV7-9 and TRBJ1-4; TRBD1 agrees at 8 bases. CDR1 is SEHNR and CDR2 is FQNEAQ in the germline V gene (reference sequence). J was trimmed by 7 bases and V by 2 bases; bases with no gene match: 6. The CDR3 has 15 residues. The CDR3 region is CASSLPTGDSEKLFF. CDR3 in DNA: TGTGCCAGCAGCTTACCGACAGGGGATAGTGAAAAACTGTTTTTT.

The gene calls are TRBV5-6 and TRBJ2-7; the D call may be TRBD1 or TRBD2 (6 bases each). The CDR3 sequence is 17 residues long. Trimming removed 3 bases at V and 4 bases at J, with 23 bases between. Germline V gives CDR1 SGHDT, CDR2 YYEEEE. As DNA, the CDR3 is TGTGCCAGCAGCTCGCTAACGGAGGGGGGTTTGCCTTACGAGCAGTACTTC. This translates into CASSSLTEGGLPYEQYF.

This clone was picked up a small number of times. The chain recombines TRBV15 with TRBJ1-4; possible D gene TRBD1, 5 bases. CDR1 is LNHNV and CDR2 is YYDKDF in the germline V gene (reference sequence). The CDR3 runs 16 residues. V gave up 0 bases and J gave up 5 bases, with 13 bases separating them. Here the CDR3 DNA reads TGTGCCACCAGCAGAGATTATGTGACAGCGAATGAAAAACTGTTTTTT. The encoded protein is CATSRDYVTANEKLFF.

The chain's CDR3 is CASRGQVASNQPQHF. CDR3 nucleotide sequence: TGTGCCAGCAGAGGACAGGTAGCGAGCAATCAGCCCCAGCATTTT. J is TRBJ1-5 and V is TRBV2, with TRBD1 identical over 7 bases. The CDR3 length is 15 residues. Germline trimming cut 6 bases from V and 1 base from J; bases unmatched to any gene: 6. CDR1 is SNHLY, CDR2 FYNNEI, per germline.

The J gene is TRBJ2-1, the V gene TRBV14; D gene ambiguous. Per the germline V gene, CDR1 is SGHDN and CDR2 is FVKESK. V shed 0 bases and J shed 11 bases, with 8 bases lying between them. The CDR3 covers 12 residues. CDR3 protein: CASSQDPQKQFF. The DNA for the CDR3 is TGTGCCAGCAGCCAAGACCCCCAAAAGCAGTTCTTC.

The gene calls are TRBV13 and TRBJ2-7; 7 bases are shared with TRBD2. V was clipped by 5 bases and J by 0 bases; unmatched bases: 7. Germline V gene data show CDR1 as PRHDT and CDR2 as FYEKMQ (reference sequence). The CDR3 has 15 residues. CDR3 loop: CASSRAGFNSYEQYF. In DNA, the CDR3 is TGTGCCAGCAGCCGAGCGGGGTTCAACTCCTACGAGCAGTACTTC.

The chain is built from TRBV2 and TRBJ1-2, with 12 bases identical to TRBD1. The ends lost 4 bases at V and 4 bases at J; junction bases unmatched: 7. The germline gives CDR1 SNHLY, CDR2 FYNNEI. The CDR3 runs 16 residues. The CDR3 sequence: CASSVTGQGAGYGYTF. In DNA form, the CDR3 reads TGTGCCAGCAGTGTGACGGGACAGGGGGCCGGCTATGGCTACACCTTC.

This clone was seen a single time. V and J are TRBV7-2 and TRBJ2-7; weak D call: TRBD2 (6 bases). Germline V gene lookup returns CDR1 SGHTA and CDR2 FQGNSA. There are 14 residues in the CDR3. Between the trimmed V and J ends, which lost 3 bases and 0 bases, there was a span of 9 bases. The CDR3 nucleotides are TGTGCCAGCAGCTTCGCGGGACTCTCCTACGAGCAGTACTTC. Translated, it gives CASSFAGLSYEQYF.

This clone was observed a single time. This chain joins TRBV4-1 and TRBJ1-5; D is unclear. Between the trimmed V and J ends, which lost 2 bases and 5 bases, there was a span of 13 bases. The CDR3 consists of 15 residues. Germline CDR1 reads MGHRA; CDR2 reads YSYEKL. CDR3 in DNA: TGCGCCAGCAGCCAAAACCCGTTTGTATATCAGCCCCAGCATTTT. This sequence encodes CASSQNPFVYQPQHF.

This chain joins TRBV5-1 and TRBJ2-1, with TRBD1 matching 8 bases. The CDR3 loop spans 15 amino acids. With V trimmed by 0 bases and J by 8 bases, 7 bases remained unmatched. From germline, CDR1 is SGHRS and CDR2 YFSETQ. This CDR3 reads CASSLDRGWSDEQFF. For the CDR3, the DNA is TGCGCCAGCAGCTTGGACAGGGGGTGGTCGGATGAGCAGTTCTTC.

This clone was seen once. This rearrangement joins TRBV2 to TRBJ2-5; TRBD1 matches at 12 bases. Germline V gene lookup returns CDR1 SNHLY and CDR2 FYNNEI. The CDR3 loop spans 14 amino acids. V lost 7 bases to trimming and J lost 7 bases; unmatched junction nucleotides: 7. In DNA form, the CDR3 reads TGTGCCAGCACAGGGACAGGGGGCTTCGGGACCCAGTACTTC. This codes for CASTGTGGFGTQYF.

The chain couples TRBV6-4 to TRBJ2-3; weak D call: TRBD1 (6 bases). The CDR3 runs to 14 residues. The V end lost 8 bases, the J end lost 2 bases, and 14 bases lay between the germline ends. Germline V gene data show CDR1 as MRHNA and CDR2 as SNTAGT. CDR3 region: CASARTVFTDTQYF. The CDR3 nucleotides read TGTGCCAGCGCAAGGACAGTTTTCACAGATACGCAGTATTTT.

Of note for this clone: At one boundary the junction diverges from the germline segment, which might be a read error. The J gene is TRBJ2-7, the V gene TRBV7-7; 10 positions agree with TRBD1. CDR1 is SSHAT, CDR2 FNYEAQ, per germline (reference sequence). The CDR3 spans 15 residues. The CDR3 region has the DNA TGTGCTAGCAGCCCTGGGACAGGGGATTCCTACGAGCAGTACTTC. Protein: CASSPGTGDSYEQYF.

Only one count was recorded for this clone. The chain combines TRBV29-1 with TRBJ2-7; D remains unclear. Trimming shortened V by 5 bases and J by 5 bases, and 13 bases separated the two germline ends. This CDR3 comprises 12 residues. Germline V gives CDR1 SQVTM, CDR2 ANQGSEA. The CDR3 DNA reads as TGCAGCGTTAGGAGCTTTACGCACGAGCAGTACTTC. This codes for CSVRSFTHEQYF.

In this sample, this clone turned up many times. The chain joins TRBV5-1 to TRBJ2-2, with 11 nucleotides matching TRBD2. V shed 4 bases, J shed 1 base, and the junction held 3 bases outside the gene matches. The V gene's germline CDR1 is SGHRS and CDR2 YFSETQ. This CDR3 is 16 amino acids long. CDR3 DNA sequence: TGCGCCAGCAGCCGAGGGACTAGCGGGAACACCGGGGAGCTGTTTTTT. Residues: CASSRGTSGNTGELFF.

This clone was counted a few times. The DNA for the CDR3 is TGTGCCAGCAGTCCCTCACTGAGGGTGAGGACTGAAGCTTTCTTT. Translation: CASSPSLRVRTEAFF. The chain is built from TRBV6-5 and TRBJ1-1; D not certain. CDR3 length equals 15 residues. CDR1 is MNHEY and CDR2 is SVGAGI in the germline V gene. V lost 5 bases and J lost 5, with 18 bases in between.

The J gene is TRBJ1-3, the V gene TRBV18, with D unclear. The germline V and J ends were trimmed by 5 bases and 4 bases, with 6 bases remaining between them. The CDR3 totals 12 residues. Germline-derived CDR1 and CDR2 are KGHSH and LQKENI. CDR3 coding DNA: TGTGCCAGCTCAACCGGGGGAAACACCATATATTTT. Translated, it gives CASSTGGNTIYF.